Listed here are 18 T cell receptor beta chains from one sample, sequenced in a study of technical replicates of blood from a handful of donors. The table came from immunoSEQ multiplex PCR; TCRdb's copy has only in-frame clones and leaves some out. This table holds some 80,000 clones, about 90% found once. The sample was T cells isolated from PBMCs. These receptors came from a human donor in good health.

Comment on this clone: One end of the junction varies from germline; a read error may be responsible. The chain couples TRBV6-1 to TRBJ1-2; TRBD1 matches at 12 bases. The CDR3 length is 15 residues. Germline V lookup: CDR1 MNHNS, CDR2 SASEGT. The CDR3 is CASSVDDRDRGPDYF. Written as DNA, the CDR3 is TGTGCCAGCAGTGTAGACGACCGGGACAGGGGGCCAGACTACTTC.

V is TRBV30 and J is TRBJ2-1; 11 bases line up with TRBD2. This CDR3 has 17 amino acids. Trimming removed 2 bases from V and 3 bases from J; junction bases left unmatched: 9. CDR1 is GTSNPN, CDR2 SVGIG, per germline (reference sequence). The CDR3 here is CAWSLSVAGGVYNEQFF. CDR3 sequence (DNA): TGTGCCTGGAGTTTATCGGTAGCGGGGGGGGTCTACAATGAGCAGTTCTTC. Full variable domain (rest looked up from reference TRBV30 and TRBJ2-1): SQTIHQWPATLVQPVGSPLSLECTVEGTSNPNLYWYRQAAGRGLQLLFYSVGIGQISSEVPQNLSASRPQDRQFILSSKKLLLSDSGFYLCAWSLSVAGGVYNEQFFGPGTRLTVL.

The chain joins TRBV4-1 to TRBJ1-2; D is possibly TRBD1 (6 bases). The germline V gene has CDR1 MGHRA and CDR2 YSYEKL. The CDR3 spans 17 residues. V lost 2 bases and J lost 6, with 22 bases in between. The CDR3 reads CASSQTIGQLQFHGYTF. Here the CDR3 DNA reads TGCGCCAGCAGCCAAACGATAGGACAGCTACAATTTCATGGCTACACCTTC.

This rearrangement joins TRBV9 to TRBJ2-5; possible D gene TRBD1, 6 bases. The V gene lost 2 bases and the J gene lost 7 bases, with 18 bases spanning the gap. This CDR3 is 15 amino acids long. The V gene's germline CDR1 is SGDLS and CDR2 YYNGEE. The chain's CDR3 is CASSVRQEALGTQYF. The CDR3 bases are TGTGCCAGCAGCGTTCGACAGGAGGCCCTTGGGACCCAGTACTTC.

This rearrangement joins TRBV2 to TRBJ2-3, with 9 bases fitting TRBD2. Unmatched junction bases numbered 5, after V lost 4 bases and J lost 6 bases. The V gene's germline CDR1 is SNHLY and CDR2 FYNNEI. There are 14 residues in the CDR3. The CDR3 DNA reads as TGTGCCAGCAGTGGGGCGGGAGGGTCGGATACGCAGTATTTT. Translation gives CASSGAGGSDTQYF.

This chain joins TRBV5-3 and TRBJ2-5; 9 positions match TRBD1. TRBV5-3 is annotated as an ORF whose role is uncertain. V lost 3 bases and J lost 2; bases outside the gene matches: 2. This CDR3 comprises 14 residues. The CDR3: CARSWGTGQETQYF. The CDR3 coding sequence is TGTGCCAGAAGCTGGGGGACAGGGCAAGAGACCCAGTACTTC.

V usage is TRBV4-1 and J usage is TRBJ1-6, with D unclear. Per germline, CDR1 MGHRA and CDR2 YSYEKL. CDR3 size: 17 residues. V was trimmed by 3 bases and J by 7 bases, leaving 19 bases between them. CDR3 residues: CASSHPGRAELNSPLHF. In DNA, the CDR3 is TGCGCCAGCAGCCACCCCGGGAGGGCCGAGTTAAATTCACCCCTCCACTTT.

J is TRBJ1-2 and V is TRBV5-1; D call uncertain. CDR1 is SGHRS, CDR2 YFSETQ, per germline. This CDR3 comprises 14 residues. Trimming took off 0 bases at V and 4 bases at J, with 10 bases between the two ends. CDR3 sequence (DNA): TGCGCCAGCAGCTTGGCTTCGGCGGCCTATGGCTACACCTTC. Translating it yields CASSLASAAYGYTF.

The chain joins TRBV5-8 to TRBJ1-3; D might be TRBD1 (5 bases). CDR3 length equals 17 residues. Trimming left V 0 bases short and J 0 bases short, with 13 bases between. From germline, CDR1 is SGHTS and CDR2 YDEGEE. CDR3 amino acids: CASSLAWGISSGNTIYF. The CDR3 nucleotides are TGTGCCAGCAGCTTGGCCTGGGGCATCTCCTCTGGAAACACCATATATTTT.

The rearrangement links TRBV7-7 to TRBJ2-3, with a weak D call TRBD2 (6 bases). The CDR3 is made up of 16 amino acids. Per the germline V gene, CDR1 is SSHAT and CDR2 is FNYEAQ (reference sequence). Trimming removed 5 bases at V and 1 base at J, with 16 bases between. Here the CDR3 reads CASSPTGSGGTDTQYF. CDR3 coding DNA: TGTGCCAGCAGCCCCACGGGTAGCGGAGGCACAGATACGCAGTATTTT.

The V and J genes are TRBV4-2 and TRBJ1-2, with 10 bases that match TRBD1. Germline values: CDR1 LGHNA, CDR2 YNFKEQ. V shed 0 bases and J 4 bases; nucleotides not matched to a gene: 8. The CDR3 loop spans 17 amino acids. Here the CDR3 reads CASSQDKGQGLLYGYTF. The CDR3 DNA is TGTGCCAGCAGCCAAGATAAGGGACAGGGGTTACTCTATGGCTACACCTTC.

This clone has a single count. The V gene is TRBV11-2, the J gene TRBJ2-1, with D perhaps matching TRBD1 (6 bases). Trimming removed 3 bases at V and 11 bases at J, with 17 bases between. CDR1 and CDR2 (germline): SGHAT, FQNNGV. The CDR3 contains 14 residues. The CDR3 bases are TGTGCCAGCAGCTTTACAGGGCTCGTTCCCCAGCAGTTCTTC. This gives the protein CASSFTGLVPQQFF. The full variable domain, with the rest looked up from reference TRBV11-2 and TRBJ2-1, is EAGVAQSPRYKIIEKRQSVAFWCNPISGHATLYWYQQILGQGPKLLIQFQNNGVVDDSQLPKDRFSAERLKGVDSTLKIQPAKLEDSAVYLCASSFTGLVPQQFFGPGTRLTVL.

The CDR3 spells CASSLTGVNEQFF. CDR3 nucleotides: TGTGCCAGCAGCTTAACCGGGGTCAATGAGCAGTTCTTC. V is TRBV5-4 and J is TRBJ2-1; perhaps TRBD2 as D (5 bases). The CDR3 has 13 amino acids. Germline values: CDR1 SGHNT, CDR2 YYREEE (reference sequence). V dropped 2 bases and J dropped 6 bases, with 9 bases sitting between them.

The V and J genes are TRBV25-1 and TRBJ2-1; 7 bases line up with TRBD2. Germline CDR1 MGHDK, CDR2 SYGVNS. Trimming at V came to 8 bases and at J to 3 bases, leaving 7 bases not matched to a gene. CDR3 size: 14 residues. CDR3 in DNA: TGTGCCAGCCGGACTAGTGGGTACTACAATGAGCAGTTCTTC. It codes for CASRTSGYYNEQFF.

V is TRBV4-1 and J is TRBJ2-7; D is perhaps TRBD1 (5 bases). Germline loops: CDR1 MGHRA, CDR2 YSYEKL. V was pared by 3 bases and J by 3 bases, with 15 bases between. The CDR3 is made up of 15 amino acids. In DNA, the CDR3 is TGCGCCAGCAGCCAGAACAGGAATTCGGGCTACGAGCAGTACTTC. Protein product: CASSQNRNSGYEQYF.

This chain connects TRBV6-5 to TRBJ2-3, with D possibly matching TRBD1 (6 bases). The CDR3 sequence is 12 residues long. V was trimmed by 2 bases and J by 6 bases, leaving 6 bases between them. Germline V gene lookup returns CDR1 MNHEY and CDR2 SVGAGI. The CDR3 is CASSYQGDTQYF. In DNA form, the CDR3 reads TGTGCCAGCAGTTACCAGGGGGATACGCAGTATTTT.

The genes are TRBV28 and TRBJ1-2, with D possibly TRBD1 on 6 matching bases. V lost 2 bases and J lost 6, with 19 bases in between. The CDR3 is 16 residues long. The germline V gene encodes CDR1 MDHEN and CDR2 SYDVKM. The CDR3 here is CASSLDRNRVKDGYTF. CDR3 DNA: TGTGCCAGCAGTTTAGATCGAAACAGGGTGAAGGATGGCTACACCTTC.

This sequence joins TRBV7-6 and TRBJ1-4; 7 bases are a match to TRBD1. CDR3 length: 16 amino acids. Trimming removed 5 bases from V and 8 bases from J; junction bases left unmatched: 14. Per germline, CDR1 SGHVS and CDR2 FNYEAQ. The CDR3 bases are TGTGCCAGCAGCGTCTCGACAGGGTATGGAAGCGAAAAACTGTTTTTT. Its translation: CASSVSTGYGSEKLFF.